One T cell receptor beta chain is described in this entry. What it recognizes is unknown. Germline and junction disagree at one end, which may indicate a read error. Other DNA sequences within the sample encode an identical CDR3. The data were taken from a study of cytomegalovirus exposure and HLA in healthy donors. Across the study: Around 180 million T cells yielded roughly 120 million unique TCR beta sequences in earlier analysis. Study-wide findings and caveats: 150 to 200 TCR beta chains were listed as cytomegalovirus-associated. Excluded were some V segments that proved indistinguishable, including TRBV6-2 and TRBV6-3.

There are 16 residues in the CDR3. From germline, CDR1 is MNHEY and CDR2 SVGAGI. The PCR had 60 Vbeta and 13 Jbeta primers. Method: immunoSEQ multiplex PCR; TCRdb's copy keeps in-frame clones and lacks some. With tens of thousands of clones in the sample, the ten largest clones hold around 4.7%. This sequence was found in a female donor in good health and CMV-seronegative. The sequencing input was PBMCs. The chain joins TRBV6-5 to TRBJ1-3, with 9 positions matching TRBD1. CDR3 protein: CASSYGTGTSGNTIYF. The CDR3 nucleotides read TGTGCCAGCAGTTACGGGACAGGGACTTCTGGGAACACCATATATTTT.